The 6 T cell receptor beta chains below come from one sample, sequenced in a study of blood T cell repertoires in COVID-19. Clones were read by immunoSEQ multiplex PCR, and TCRdb kept only the in-frame ones, dropping some. The sample carries more than 200,000 clones, more than 70% recorded once. The material sequenced was PBMCs or T cells enriched from blood (not recorded which). These receptors were taken from a man aged 25 to 40 with acute COVID-19.

The V gene is TRBV9, the J gene TRBJ2-7, with unresolved D. Germline assignment: CDR1 SGDLS and CDR2 YYNGEE. The CDR3 sequence is 13 residues long. Trimming stripped 0 bases from V and 6 bases from J, with 10 bases between. The CDR3 nucleotides read TGTGCCAGCAGCGTAGACCCCCTAACCGAGCAGTACTTC. It is translated as CASSVDPLTEQYF.

The CDR3 is CASSFGAEKLFF. The CDR3 DNA sequence: TGTGCCAGCAGCTTCGGAGCCGAAAAACTGTTTTTT. This rearrangement joins TRBV7-6 to TRBJ1-4, with D hard to call. The V end lost 3 bases, the J end lost 8 bases, and 7 bases lay between the germline ends. The CDR3 runs 12 residues. From germline, CDR1 is SGHVS and CDR2 FNYEAQ.

This sequence joins TRBV9 and TRBJ2-7; 7 bases agree with TRBD1. The V and J ends lost 2 bases and 5 bases, in that order; junction bases with no gene match: 4. The CDR3 length is 13 residues. CDR1 is SGDLS and CDR2 is YYNGEE in the germline V gene. CDR3 sequence: CASSVTGFDEQYF. CDR3 bases: TGTGCCAGCAGCGTGACAGGGTTCGACGAGCAGTACTTC.

The rearrangement links TRBV2 to TRBJ2-7, with TRBD1 matching 10 bases. The CDR3 has 13 residues. Looked up from germline, CDR1 is SNHLY and CDR2 is FYNNEI. Germline trimming cut 8 bases from V and 0 bases from J; bases unmatched to any gene: 1. The CDR3 sequence: CASRTGGSYEQYF. The CDR3 DNA reads TGTGCCAGCCGGACAGGGGGCTCCTACGAGCAGTACTTC.

This clone was recorded a few times. This rearrangement joins TRBV7-9 to TRBJ2-7; 8 positions agree with TRBD2. The CDR3 is 15 amino acids. The germline V gene has CDR1 SEHNR and CDR2 FQNEAQ (reference sequence). J was trimmed by 0 bases and V by 0 bases; bases with no gene match: 1. CDR3 protein: CASSLAAGASYEQYF. CDR3 DNA: TGTGCCAGCAGCTTAGCAGCGGGGGCCTCCTACGAGCAGTACTTC.

This clone came up once. The chain employs TRBV3-1 (or the pseudogene TRBV3-2) and TRBJ2-2; TRBD1 is a possible D gene (6 bases). Trimming stripped 4 bases from V and 5 bases from J, with 17 bases between. Germline V lookup: CDR1 LGHDT, CDR2 YNNKEL (reference sequence). The CDR3 has 16 amino acids. The CDR3 region is CASSPRFSQGTGELFF. The CDR3 DNA is TGTGCCAGCAGCCCCAGGTTCTCTCAGGGGACCGGGGAGCTGTTTTTT.